These 27 T cell receptor beta chains were all obtained from the same sample, sequenced in a study of technical replicates of blood from several donors (dated by TCRdb to the late 2010s). Preparation of the library involved the immunoSEQ multiplex PCR assay. TCRdb obtained this table from immuneACCESS and retained in-frame rearrangements with V and J assigned. These tables miss some clones; where compared with another copy, unresolved V genes account for less than half of the shortfall, and the remainder is unexplained. The sample table shows about 81,000 clones, and approximately 96% are seen once. The ten largest clones add up to about 0.2% of the sample. What was sequenced was T cells isolated from PBMCs. The receptors derive from a human donor in good health.

V usage is TRBV11-2 and J usage is TRBJ2-7, with 9 bases aligning to TRBD2. The CDR3 covers 16 residues. Germline CDR1 reads SGHAT; CDR2 reads FQNNGV. V gave up 4 bases and J gave up 2 bases; unmatched junction bases: 9. The CDR3 spells CASSYHMTSGAYEQYF. CDR3 in DNA: TGTGCCAGCAGCTACCATATGACTAGCGGTGCCTACGAGCAGTACTTC. Looking up the rest from reference TRBV11-2 and TRBJ2-7 gives the full variable domain: EAGVAQSPRYKIIEKRQSVAFWCNPISGHATLYWYQQILGQGPKLLIQFQNNGVVDDSQLPKDRFSAERLKGVDSTLKIQPAKLEDSAVYLCASSYHMTSGAYEQYFGPGTRLTVT.

This clone has a single count. V and J are TRBV27 and TRBJ2-1; D gene uncertain. The V end was cut by 6 bases, the J end by 3 bases, with 12 bases between. The length of the CDR3 is 14 residues. In germline, CDR1 is MNHEY, CDR2 SMNVEV (reference sequence). CDR3 DNA sequence: TGTGCCAGCAGCCCCTTTGGCGGCTACAATGAGCAGTTCTTC. This codes for CASSPFGGYNEQFF.

CDR3 nucleotides: TGTGCCAGCAGCGTCAAGGGTGGGGGGTTGCCAGATACGCAGTATTTT. Translation: CASSVKGGGLPDTQYF. This sequence joins TRBV9 and TRBJ2-3; a weak D match, TRBD2 (6 bases). Germline CDR1 SGDLS, CDR2 YYNGEE. CDR3 length: 16 amino acids. The V and J ends lost 2 bases and 4 bases respectively, with 17 bases between them.

The chain carries TRBV7-2 and TRBJ2-7; no definite D call. Germline loops: CDR1 SGHTA, CDR2 FQGNSA. This CDR3 is 14 amino acids long. V lost 5 bases, J lost 1 base, and 12 bases lay in between. This CDR3 is CASSPPSRSYEQYF. CDR3 DNA: TGTGCCAGCAGCCCACCCTCCAGGTCCTACGAGCAGTACTTC.

This clone occurred once. The chain has TRBV30 and TRBJ1-5; D remains ambiguous. Germline-derived CDR1 and CDR2 are GTSNPN and SVGIG (reference sequence). There are 12 residues in the CDR3. V was trimmed by 2 bases and J by 7 bases, leaving 9 bases between them. CDR3 nucleotide sequence: TGTGCCTGGAGTCCTTCCTACCAGCCCCAGCATTTT. It is translated as CAWSPSYQPQHF.

In its sample, this clone was seen once. The V and J genes are TRBV4-1 and TRBJ1-4, with 8 positions matching TRBD1. This CDR3 contains 15 residues. Germline V gives CDR1 MGHRA, CDR2 YSYEKL. J was trimmed by 8 bases and V by 0 bases; bases with no gene match: 5. The CDR3 nucleotides read TGCGCCAGCAGCCAAGAACAGGGGGTCCGAGAAAAACTGTTTTTT. Its protein product is CASSQEQGVREKLFF.

The chain couples TRBV11-2 to TRBJ2-7, with 8 bases fitting TRBD2. Germline values: CDR1 SGHAT, CDR2 FQNNGV. V trimming: 5 bases; J trimming: 4 bases; junction bases outside the gene matches: 4. The CDR3 length is 13 residues. The CDR3 is CASSRAGAYEQYF. The CDR3 DNA reads as TGTGCCAGCAGCCGAGCGGGGGCTTACGAGCAGTACTTC.

The rearrangement links TRBV18 to TRBJ2-7; D is possibly TRBD1 (7 bases). Trimming shortened V by 4 bases and J by 3 bases, and 13 bases separated the two germline ends. Germline V gene lookup returns CDR1 KGHSH and CDR2 LQKENI. The CDR3 has 14 residues. The CDR3 nucleotides read TGTGCCAGCTCACGGGCAGGGGGGAGCTACGAGCAGTACTTC. It codes for CASSRAGGSYEQYF.

The chain carries TRBV10-3 and TRBJ2-7; 7 bases map to TRBD2. V shed 6 bases, J shed 2 bases, and the junction held 7 bases outside the gene matches. This CDR3 is 14 amino acids long. The germline CDR1 and CDR2 sequences are ENHRY and SYGVKD. The CDR3 loop is CAIRDLAGAYEQYF. DNA for the CDR3: TGTGCCATCAGGGACCTGGCGGGGGCCTACGAGCAGTACTTC.

V usage is TRBV27 and J usage is TRBJ1-2, with 10 bases fitting TRBD1. Germline V CDR1 and CDR2: MNHEY, SMNVEV (reference sequence). This CDR3 contains 15 residues. V gave up 5 bases and J gave up 8 bases; unmatched junction bases: 11. CDR3 sequence: CASSTTGQGLVGYTF. The DNA of the CDR3 is TGTGCCAGCAGTACTACGGGACAGGGGTTAGTAGGCTACACCTTC.

This chain links TRBV5-4 with TRBJ2-3; D ambiguous. There are 13 residues in the CDR3. The germline V gene encodes CDR1 SGHNT and CDR2 YYREEE (reference sequence). V lost 0 bases, J lost 4 bases, and 6 bases lay in between. CDR3 amino acids: CASSLGPADTQYF. CDR3 bases: TGTGCCAGCAGCTTGGGGCCTGCAGATACGCAGTATTTT.

The V and J genes are TRBV12-5 and TRBJ1-6, with a tentative D call TRBD1 (6 bases). Germline values: CDR1 LGHNT, CDR2 FRNRAP. V lost 3 bases and J lost 6, with 15 bases in between. The CDR3 covers 16 residues. The CDR3 bases are TGTGCTAGTGGTTTCGGAGGTGGACAGTTTAATTCACCCCTCCACTTT. This codes for CASGFGGGQFNSPLHF. The complete variable domain, with remaining parts taken from reference TRBV12-5 and TRBJ1-6, reads DARVTQTPRHKVTEMGQEVTMRCQPILGHNTVFWYRQTMMQGLELLAYFRNRAPLDDSGMPKDRFSAEMPDATLATLKIQPSEPRDSAVYFCASGFGGGQFNSPLHFGNGTRLTVT.

The J gene is TRBJ2-3, the V gene TRBV9; 8 bases are a match to TRBD2. The junction had 8 bases not matched to a gene; V was cut back by 2 bases and J by 3 bases. The CDR3 has 16 residues. Germline CDR1 reads SGDLS; CDR2 reads YYNGEE. The CDR3 nucleotides are TGTGCCAGCAGCGTTGCGTCGCGGGAGGTTACAGATACGCAGTATTTT. Residues: CASSVASREVTDTQYF.

The chain has TRBV2 and TRBJ2-2, with a possible D match to TRBD2 (5 bases). The V and J ends lost 6 bases and 2 bases respectively, with 10 bases between them. The CDR3 length is 14 residues. Germline V gene sequence: CDR1 SNHLY, CDR2 FYNNEI. CDR3 loop: CASRAPSNTGELFF. The CDR3 nucleotides read TGTGCCAGCAGGGCTCCTAGCAACACCGGGGAGCTGTTTTTT.

The J gene is TRBJ1-1, the V gene TRBV19; D gene uncertain. Deletions cut 5 bases from V and 0 bases from J, with 13 bases between. CDR3 length: 15 amino acids. From germline, CDR1 is LNHDA and CDR2 SQIVND (reference sequence). The CDR3 bases are TGTGCCAGTAGTTTCCTTAGCGGAGTGAACACTGAAGCTTTCTTT. It yields the protein CASSFLSGVNTEAFF.

This chain links TRBV28 with TRBJ1-2; D remains unclear. Germline CDR1 is MDHEN and CDR2 is SYDVKM. V was cut by 2 bases and J by 4 bases, with 5 bases left in between. This CDR3 is 12 amino acids long. CDR3 amino acids: CASSLQSYGYTF. DNA for the CDR3: TGTGCCAGCAGTTTACAATCCTATGGCTACACCTTC.

V and J are TRBV5-4 and TRBJ1-1, with a weak D call TRBD1 (6 bases). V shed 4 bases and J shed 0 bases, with 10 bases lying between them. The germline V gene encodes CDR1 SGHNT and CDR2 YYREEE (reference sequence). This CDR3 region has 14 residues. The DNA for the CDR3 is TGTGCCAGCAGCCGACAGGAACTGAACACTGAAGCTTTCTTT. This encodes CASSRQELNTEAFF.

The chain couples TRBV6-1 to TRBJ2-3, with TRBD2 identical over 7 bases. Germline V gives CDR1 MNHNS, CDR2 SASEGT. Losses at the gene ends were 4 bases for V and 0 bases for J; bases not matched to a gene: 4. The CDR3 runs to 15 residues. CDR3 protein: CASSGFSGSTDTQYF. CDR3 nucleotides: TGTGCCAGCAGTGGGTTTAGCGGGAGCACAGATACGCAGTATTTT.

The chain is built from TRBV19 and TRBJ1-1; D is undetermined. The CDR3 totals 15 residues. The ends were cut back, 5 bases at V and 4 bases at J, with 17 bases in the middle. The V gene's germline CDR1 is LNHDA and CDR2 SQIVND (reference sequence). Written as DNA, the CDR3 is TGTGCCAGTAGTGCTCGCCCCCTCCCGGGCACTGAAGCTTTCTTT. Encoded protein: CASSARPLPGTEAFF.

The chain couples TRBV27 to TRBJ2-3; D gene unclear. V lost 5 bases, J lost 1 base, and 10 bases lay in between. The CDR3 sequence is 14 residues long. Per the germline V gene, CDR1 is MNHEY and CDR2 is SMNVEV (reference sequence). In DNA, the CDR3 is TGTGCCAGCAGTCCCATCCCCCGCACAGATACGCAGTATTTT. It is translated as CASSPIPRTDTQYF.

The rearrangement joins TRBV6-5 to TRBJ2-7; the D gene is possibly TRBD1 (6 bases). The V end lost 0 bases, the J end lost 2 bases, and 11 bases lay between the germline ends. The CDR3 extends over 15 amino acids. Germline V lookup: CDR1 MNHEY, CDR2 SVGAGI. The CDR3, as DNA: TGTGCCAGCAGTTACTCGTTACAGGGAGCCTACGAGCAGTACTTC. It specifies CASSYSLQGAYEQYF.

A single count supports this clone. The rearrangement joins TRBV7-8 to TRBJ1-2, with D hard to call. The CDR3 runs to 13 residues. The germline V gene encodes CDR1 SGHVS and CDR2 FQNEAQ. V was shortened by 5 bases and J by 8 bases, with 15 bases between the two germline ends. The CDR3 DNA reads TGTGCCAGCAGCCCCGCCCCGGGAAGAGGCTACACCTTC. Encoded protein: CASSPAPGRGYTF.

The chain links TRBV6-4 to TRBJ2-2, with TRBD2 identical over 11 bases. After removal of 7 bases from V and 7 bases from J, the junction contained 8 bases not matched to a gene. The CDR3 contains 15 residues. Germline assignment: CDR1 MRHNA and CDR2 SNTAGT. The CDR3 loop reads CASMPTSGAVGELFF. In DNA, the CDR3 is TGTGCCAGCATGCCGACTAGCGGGGCGGTCGGGGAGCTGTTTTTT.

This chain connects TRBV7-3 to TRBJ2-7; possible D gene TRBD2, 6 bases. Germline V lookup: CDR1 SGHTA, CDR2 FQGTGA. V was clipped by 5 bases and J by 3 bases, with 11 bases between them. The CDR3 extends over 13 amino acids. The CDR3 DNA reads TGTGCCAGCAGCGCGGGACCGAGCTACGAGCAGTACTTC. It is translated as CASSAGPSYEQYF. Full variable domain (missing parts from reference TRBV7-3 and TRBJ2-7): GAGVSQTPSNKVTEKGKYVELRCDPISGHTALYWYRQSLGQGPEFLIYFQGTGAADDSGLPNDRFFAVRPEGSVSTLKIQRTERGDSAVYLCASSAGPSYEQYFGPGTRLTVT.

The V call is TRBV23-1, the J call TRBJ2-1, with 7 bases identical to TRBD1. TRBV23-1 is an ORF, and what it does is uncertain. The CDR3 extends over 13 amino acids. V lost 6 bases and J lost 7; bases outside the gene matches: 6. CDR3 amino acids: CASSRQGRNEQFF. CDR3 DNA sequence: TGCGCCAGCAGCCGACAGGGTCGGAATGAGCAGTTCTTC.

The chain employs TRBV7-9 and TRBJ2-3; possibly TRBD2 for D (5 bases). Germline values: CDR1 SEHNR, CDR2 FQNEAQ (reference sequence). V was clipped by 5 bases and J by 5 bases, with 14 bases between them. This CDR3 has 14 residues. CDR3 sequence reads: CASSPSGALDTQYF. CDR3 DNA: TGTGCCAGCAGCCCAAGCGGAGCCCTAGATACGCAGTATTTT.

This clone was seen once. The chain is built from TRBV27 and TRBJ1-1; no reliable D call. CDR3 length: 13 residues. Trimming cost V 4 bases and J 1 base, with 7 bases left between them. Germline CDR1 reads MNHEY; CDR2 reads SMNVEV (reference sequence). This CDR3 reads CASSWAGNTEAFF. In DNA, the CDR3 is TGTGCCAGCAGTTGGGCAGGGAACACTGAAGCTTTCTTT.